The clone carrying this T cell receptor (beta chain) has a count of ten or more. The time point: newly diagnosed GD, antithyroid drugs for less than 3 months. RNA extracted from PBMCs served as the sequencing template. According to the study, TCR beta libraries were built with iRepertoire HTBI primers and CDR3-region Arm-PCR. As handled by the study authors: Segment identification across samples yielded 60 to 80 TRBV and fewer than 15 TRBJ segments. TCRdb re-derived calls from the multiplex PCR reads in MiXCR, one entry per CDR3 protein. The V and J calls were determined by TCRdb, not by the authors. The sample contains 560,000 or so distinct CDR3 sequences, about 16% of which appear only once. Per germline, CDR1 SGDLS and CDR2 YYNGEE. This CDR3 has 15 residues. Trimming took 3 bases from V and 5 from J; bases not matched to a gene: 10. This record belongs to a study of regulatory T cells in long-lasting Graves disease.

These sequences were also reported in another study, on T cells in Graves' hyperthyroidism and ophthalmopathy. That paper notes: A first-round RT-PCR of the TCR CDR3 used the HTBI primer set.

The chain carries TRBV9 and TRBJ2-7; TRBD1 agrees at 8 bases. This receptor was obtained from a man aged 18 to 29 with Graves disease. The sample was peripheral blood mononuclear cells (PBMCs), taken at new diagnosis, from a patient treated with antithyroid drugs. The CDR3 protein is CASSGGQGNWNEQYF. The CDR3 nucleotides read TGTGCCAGCAGCGGCGGACAGGGTAACTGGAACGAGCAGTACTTC.